Below, 26 T cell receptor beta chains from the same sample are listed, as sequenced in a study of blood T cell repertoires in COVID-19 (TCRdb year 2020). Library preparation was by the immunoSEQ multiplex PCR assay. TCRdb provides this immuneACCESS table in a form limited to in-frame rearrangements. Some clones are lacking; in checked studies, under half of them reflect an unresolved V gene, and why the rest are absent is not known. The sample has around 700,000 clones on record, more than 80% of them singletons. Roughly 0.25% of the sample comes from the top ten. Sequences were obtained from peripheral blood. These receptors were obtained from a woman under 30 with acute or convalescent COVID-19.

This chain links TRBV5-6 with TRBJ2-7, with D perhaps matching TRBD1 (7 bases). The V gene's germline CDR1 is SGHDT and CDR2 YYEEEE. V lost 1 base and J lost 1, with 12 bases in between. The length of the CDR3 is 15 residues. The CDR3 loop is CASSLSQGGSYEQYF. The CDR3 bases are TGTGCCAGCAGCTTGTCGCAGGGGGGATCCTACGAGCAGTACTTC.

The chain employs TRBV24-1 and TRBJ1-1; the D gene is possibly TRBD1 (5 bases). There are 13 residues in the CDR3. V gave up 3 bases and J gave up 7 bases, with 11 bases separating them. From germline, CDR1 is KGHDR and CDR2 SFDVKD. CDR3 protein: CATSDQQVGEAFF. CDR3 in DNA: TGTGCCACCAGTGATCAACAGGTGGGTGAAGCTTTCTTT.

This clone showed up just once. This chain connects TRBV25-1 to TRBJ1-1, with D uncertain. V shed 3 bases and J shed 8 bases, with 19 bases lying between them. Germline loops: CDR1 MGHDK, CDR2 SYGVNS. The CDR3 is 15 amino acids. The CDR3 bases are TGTGCCAGCAGTGATGGAGGGCTGCCTGGAAGGGAAGCTTTCTTT. This codes for CASSDGGLPGREAFF.

The rearrangement links TRBV7-3 to TRBJ1-1; 7 bases are a match to TRBD1. The junction had 6 bases not matched to a gene; V was cut back by 5 bases and J by 0 bases. Germline assignment: CDR1 SGHTA and CDR2 FQGTGA. This CDR3 spans 15 amino acids. The CDR3: CASSAHRGLNTEAFF. The CDR3 DNA sequence: TGTGCCAGCAGCGCCCACAGGGGTCTGAACACTGAAGCTTTCTTT.

The CDR3 DNA follows: TGTGCCTGGAGTACGGGAAACTATAATTCACCCCTCCACTTT. Translating it yields CAWSTGNYNSPLHF. This chain joins TRBV30 and TRBJ1-6; D is uncertain. The CDR3 runs 14 residues. V lost 2 bases and J lost 3, with 8 bases in between. CDR1 is GTSNPN and CDR2 is SVGIG in the germline V gene (reference sequence).

The chain couples TRBV5-1 to TRBJ1-2; D is perhaps TRBD1 (6 bases). The germline V gene has CDR1 SGHRS and CDR2 YFSETQ. The length of the CDR3 is 15 residues. The V end was cut by 2 bases, the J end by 4 bases, with 15 bases between. CDR3 protein: CASSFPGEASYGYTF. For the CDR3, the DNA is TGCGCCAGCAGCTTCCCAGGGGAAGCTTCCTATGGCTACACCTTC.

The chain is built from TRBV4-1 and TRBJ1-2; maybe TRBD1 (6 bases). Trimming removed 4 bases at V and 5 bases at J, with 14 bases between. Germline assignment: CDR1 MGHRA and CDR2 YSYEKL. The CDR3 is 14 residues long. The CDR3 bases are TGCGCCAGCAGCCTCGAGGGGGAGTCTTATGGCTACACCTTC. It is translated as CASSLEGESYGYTF.

Notes on this clone: A read error is possible here, since a much larger clone lies one base away. The chain couples TRBV6-4 to TRBJ2-3; D possibly corresponds to TRBD2 (5 bases). Trimming took off 4 bases at V and 1 base at J, with 9 bases between the two ends. CDR3 length: 14 residues. CDR1 MRHNA and CDR2 SNTAGT come from the germline V gene. CDR3 nucleotides: TGTGCCAGCAGTGGGAGTAGCGGCACAGATACGCAGTATTTT. Amino acid sequence: CASSGSSGTDTQYF.

V is TRBV14 and J is TRBJ1-2; tentatively, D is TRBD1 (6 bases). This CDR3 contains 15 residues. Germline CDR1 reads SGHDN; CDR2 reads FVKESK. The ends were cut back, 4 bases at V and 4 bases at J, with 16 bases in the middle. The CDR3 sequence is CASSLGTGSIYGYTF. In DNA form, the CDR3 reads TGTGCCAGCAGCCTCGGCACAGGGTCTATCTATGGCTACACCTTC.

This clone is a singleton in its sample. The rearrangement joins TRBV4-3 to TRBJ1-6, with D perhaps TRBD1 (5 bases). V lost 3 bases to trimming and J lost 7 bases, with 10 bases between them. From germline, CDR1 is LGHNA and CDR2 YSLEER. CDR3 size: 14 residues. The CDR3 protein is CASSQKGQNSPLHF. The CDR3 region has the DNA TGCGCCAGCAGCCAGAAGGGGCAAAATTCACCCCTCCACTTT.

The V and J genes are TRBV18 and TRBJ2-5, with D possibly being TRBD1 (6 bases). The CDR3 totals 15 residues. With 6 bases removed from V and 5 bases from J, the gap between germline ends came to 19 bases. Germline values: CDR1 KGHSH, CDR2 LQKENI. Here the CDR3 reads CASSIFDRPGETQYF. CDR3 nucleotide sequence: TGTGCCAGCTCGATTTTCGACAGGCCTGGGGAGACCCAGTACTTC.

This chain joins TRBV9 and TRBJ2-7; D might be TRBD1 (6 bases). Germline V lookup: CDR1 SGDLS, CDR2 YYNGEE. The CDR3 covers 13 residues. The V and J ends lost 0 bases and 3 bases respectively, with 7 bases between them. Here the CDR3 reads CASSVEDSYEQYF. CDR3 bases: TGTGCCAGCAGCGTAGAGGACAGCTACGAGCAGTACTTC. The variable domain in full, completed from reference TRBV9 and TRBJ2-7, reads DSGVTQTPKHLITATGQRVTLRCSPRSGDLSVYWYQQSLDQGLQFLIQYYNGEERAKGNILERFSAQQFPDLHSELNLSSLELGDSALYFCASSVEDSYEQYFGPGTRLTVT.

The chain recombines TRBV19 with TRBJ1-4; D possibly corresponds to TRBD1 (5 bases). Trimming removed 7 bases at V and 8 bases at J, with 14 bases between. This CDR3 is 13 amino acids long. Germline CDR1 LNHDA, CDR2 SQIVND (reference sequence). DNA for the CDR3: TGTGCCAGTACAGGGCTAGGACGGGAAAAACTGTTTTTT. This gives the protein CASTGLGREKLFF.

The sample holds one count of this clone. This rearrangement joins TRBV5-1 to TRBJ1-1, with D unclear. The CDR3 is 15 amino acids. Germline CDR1 is SGHRS and CDR2 is YFSETQ. V was cut by 5 bases and J by 0 bases, with 14 bases left in between. Written as DNA, the CDR3 is TGCGCCAGCAGTGGGGAGAACAGTCTGAACACTGAAGCTTTCTTT. Protein product: CASSGENSLNTEAFF.

This chain links TRBV7-3 with TRBJ1-1; D gene ambiguous. The CDR3 runs 15 residues. Trimming left V 5 bases short and J 0 bases short, with 13 bases between. Germline CDR1 and CDR2: SGHTA and FQGTGA. The CDR3 coding sequence is TGTGCCAGCAGCCCAAACCCTACTATGAACACTGAAGCTTTCTTT. Residues: CASSPNPTMNTEAFF.

In the case of this clone: This sample also contains other DNA sequences that code for the same CDR3. This chain joins TRBV27 and TRBJ1-1, with 9 bases aligning to TRBD1. J was trimmed by 1 base and V by 3 bases; bases with no gene match: 0. This CDR3 region has 14 residues. The V gene's germline CDR1 is MNHEY and CDR2 SMNVEV (reference sequence). The CDR3 loop reads CASSLGQGNTEAFF. CDR3 DNA: TGTGCCAGCAGTTTGGGACAGGGGAACACTGAAGCTTTCTTT.

The chain is built from TRBV5-4 and TRBJ2-2; no definite D call. The CDR3 runs to 12 residues. Trimming took 6 bases from V and 3 from J, leaving 6 bases between them. In germline, CDR1 is SGHNT, CDR2 YYREEE (reference sequence). Here the CDR3 DNA reads TGTGCCAGCACAGGCGACACCGGGGAGCTGTTTTTT. It yields the protein CASTGDTGELFF.

The J gene is TRBJ2-7, the V gene TRBV21-1; no DNA check was done on the table's D call, TRBD2. TRBV21-1 is a documented pseudogene. This CDR3 is built from 19 residues. CDR3 nucleotide sequence: TGTGCCAGCAGCAAGTTTAAATGGGCGTTAAGGGCGGGGGGCTACGAGCAGTACTTC. Protein: CASSKFKWALRAGGYEQYF.

The chain is built from TRBV5-1 and TRBJ2-2; D possibly corresponds to TRBD2 (6 bases). The germline V and J ends were trimmed by 2 bases and 6 bases, with 14 bases remaining between them. The CDR3 is 15 residues long. From germline, CDR1 is SGHRS and CDR2 YFSETQ. The CDR3 reads CASSLTSPTPGELFF. The DNA of the CDR3 is TGCGCCAGCAGCTTAACTAGCCCGACTCCCGGGGAGCTGTTTTTT.

A word on this clone: Other DNA sequences in the sample encode the same CDR3. This rearrangement joins TRBV11-2 to TRBJ1-1, with a possible D match to TRBD1 (6 bases). The length of the CDR3 is 13 residues. Germline CDR1 and CDR2: SGHAT and FQNNGV. Trimming left V 5 bases short and J 1 base short, with 8 bases between. This chain's CDR3 is CASSLTGNTEAFF. The CDR3 DNA reads as TGTGCCAGCAGCCTGACAGGGAACACTGAAGCTTTCTTT.

The CDR3 is CASSFQAGTDYNEQFF. The CDR3 coding sequence is TGTGCCAGCAGCTTTCAGGCCGGGACTGATTACAATGAGCAGTTCTTC. The V and J genes are TRBV5-5 and TRBJ2-1; possibly TRBD2 for D (6 bases). Trimming took 2 bases from V and 4 from J, leaving 16 bases between them. Germline CDR1 reads SGHKS; CDR2 reads YYEKEE (reference sequence). This CDR3 has 16 amino acids.

The CDR3 sequence: CASAGLLGVGEQFF. For the CDR3, the DNA is TGTGCCAGCGCGGGGCTGCTGGGGGTCGGTGAGCAGTTCTTC. This chain links TRBV19 with TRBJ2-1; D is perhaps TRBD2 (6 bases). Trimming shortened V by 9 bases and J by 9 bases, and 21 bases separated the two germline ends. The CDR3 runs 14 residues. The germline gives CDR1 LNHDA, CDR2 SQIVND (reference sequence).

The chain uses TRBV5-1 and TRBJ2-1, with 7 bases fitting TRBD1. V gave up 4 bases and J gave up 10 bases; unmatched junction bases: 5. CDR3 length equals 12 residues. Germline-derived CDR1 and CDR2 are SGHRS and YFSETQ. The chain's CDR3 is CASSERDREQFF. DNA of the CDR3: TGCGCCAGCAGCGAACGGGACAGAGAGCAGTTCTTC.

The genes are TRBV9 and TRBJ2-2; D possibly corresponds to TRBD1 (5 bases). Trimming removed 3 bases at V and 1 base at J, with 10 bases between. Per the germline V gene, CDR1 is SGDLS and CDR2 is YYNGEE. The CDR3 spans 15 residues. The CDR3 DNA is TGTGCCAGCAGCGAGAACAGGTTGAACACCGGGGAGCTGTTTTTT. Amino acids: CASSENRLNTGELFF. Supplemented by reference TRBV9 and TRBJ2-2, the full variable domain reads DSGVTQTPKHLITATGQRVTLRCSPRSGDLSVYWYQQSLDQGLQFLIQYYNGEERAKGNILERFSAQQFPDLHSELNLSSLELGDSALYFCASSENRLNTGELFFGEGSRLTVL.

V usage is TRBV19 and J usage is TRBJ1-2, with TRBD1 matching over 8 bases. V lost 7 bases to trimming and J lost 5 bases; unmatched junction nucleotides: 12. The CDR3 has 15 residues. CDR1 LNHDA and CDR2 SQIVND come from the germline V gene (reference sequence). CDR3 bases: TGTGCCAGTACCCGACCCGGGACAGGTATATATGGCTACACCTTC. It yields the protein CASTRPGTGIYGYTF. The variable domain in full, completed from reference TRBV19 and TRBJ1-2, reads DGGITQSPKYLFRKEGQNVTLSCEQNLNHDAMYWYRQDPGQGLRLIYYSQIVNDFQKGDIAEGYSVSREKKESFPLTVTSAQKNPTAFYLCASTRPGTGIYGYTFGSGTRLTVV.

This clone turned up a few times. V is TRBV20-1 and J is TRBJ1-2; D might be TRBD1 (6 bases). From germline, CDR1 is DFQATT and CDR2 SNEGSKA (reference sequence). V lost 6 bases and J 4 bases, leaving 9 bases between the germline ends. This CDR3 is built from 11 residues. The CDR3 loop is CSAVTGYGYTF. For the CDR3, the DNA is TGCAGTGCGGTGACAGGCTATGGCTACACCTTC.